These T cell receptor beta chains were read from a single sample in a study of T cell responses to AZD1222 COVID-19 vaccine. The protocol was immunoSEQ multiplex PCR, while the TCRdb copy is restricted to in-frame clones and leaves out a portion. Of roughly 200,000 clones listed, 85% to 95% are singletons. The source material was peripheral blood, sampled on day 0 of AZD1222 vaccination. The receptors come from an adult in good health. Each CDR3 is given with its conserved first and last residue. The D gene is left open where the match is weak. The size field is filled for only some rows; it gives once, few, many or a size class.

cdr3_aa: CASSEARGEGLENF
cdr3_nt: TGTGCCAGCAGTGAAGCCAGGGGTGAAGGGTTAGAGAACTTC
d_call: -
j_call: TRBJ2-7
clone_size: -
v_call: TRBV6-1

cdr3_aa: CSVAGRGMNTEAFF
cdr3_nt: TGCAGCGTTGCAGGACGGGGCATGAACACTGAAGCTTTCTTT
d_call: -
j_call: TRBJ1-1
clone_size: -
v_call: TRBV29-1

cdr3_aa: CASGLVGNTIYF
cdr3_nt: TGTGCTAGTGGTTTGGTTGGAAACACCATATATTTT
d_call: -
j_call: TRBJ1-3
clone_size: -
v_call: TRBV12-5

cdr3_aa: CASSLASNRNTIYF
cdr3_nt: TGCGCCAGCAGCTTGGCTAGTAACCGAAACACCATATATTTT
d_call: -
j_call: TRBJ1-3
clone_size: -
v_call: TRBV5-1

cdr3_aa: CASSLSLRVEAFF
cdr3_nt: TGTGCCAGCAGTTTATCTCTGCGGGTTGAAGCTTTCTTT
d_call: -
j_call: TRBJ1-1
clone_size: -
v_call: TRBV12-3/TRBV12-4

cdr3_aa: CASSLAGSSGANVLTF
cdr3_nt: TGTGCCAGCAGTTTGGCAGGGTCCTCTGGGGCCAACGTCCTGACTTTC
d_call: -
j_call: TRBJ2-6
clone_size: -
v_call: TRBV28

cdr3_aa: CAIQPSQGSGEKLFF
cdr3_nt: TGTGCCATCCAACCTAGCCAGGGTTCGGGCGAAAAACTGTTTTTT
d_call: -
j_call: TRBJ1-4
clone_size: -
v_call: TRBV10-3

cdr3_aa: CATRLGTGDYEQYF
cdr3_nt: TGCGCCACCAGACTCGGGACAGGCGACTACGAGCAGTACTTC
d_call: TRBD1
j_call: TRBJ2-7
clone_size: -
v_call: TRBV5-1

cdr3_aa: CASSLLGGSNTGELFF
cdr3_nt: TGCGCCAGCAGCTTGTTGGGGGGATCGAACACCGGGGAGCTGTTTTTT
d_call: -
j_call: TRBJ2-2
clone_size: -
v_call: TRBV5-1

cdr3_aa: CASSPGGGSNQPQHF
cdr3_nt: TGTGCCAGTAGTCCAGGGGGCGGAAGCAATCAGCCCCAGCATTTT
d_call: TRBD1
j_call: TRBJ1-5
clone_size: -
v_call: TRBV19

cdr3_aa: CASSEQTGYGYTF
cdr3_nt: TGTGCCAGCAGTGAGCAGACAGGCTATGGCTACACCTTC
d_call: -
j_call: TRBJ1-2
clone_size: once
v_call: TRBV25-1

cdr3_aa: CASSLGSGQMNTEAFF
cdr3_nt: TGTGCCAGCAGTTTAGGTTCTGGACAGATGAACACTGAAGCTTTCTTT
d_call: -
j_call: TRBJ1-1
clone_size: -
v_call: TRBV28

cdr3_aa: CASSQSVRVRTEAFF
cdr3_nt: TGCGCCAGCAGTCAATCAGTCAGGGTTAGGACTGAAGCTTTCTTT
d_call: -
j_call: TRBJ1-1
clone_size: -
v_call: TRBV23-1

cdr3_aa: CASSFDRGHGYTF
cdr3_nt: TGTGCCAGCAGTTTTGACAGGGGGCACGGCTACACCTTC
d_call: TRBD1
j_call: TRBJ1-2
clone_size: -
v_call: TRBV7-8

cdr3_aa: CASSLGGPGTDGYTF
cdr3_nt: TGCGCCAGCAGCTTGGGGGGACCCGGTACGGATGGCTACACCTTC
d_call: -
j_call: TRBJ1-2
clone_size: once
v_call: TRBV5-1

cdr3_aa: CASSQAGQGKGNTIYF
cdr3_nt: TGCGCCAGCAGCCAAGCGGGACAGGGGAAGGGAAACACCATATATTTT
d_call: TRBD1
j_call: TRBJ1-3
clone_size: -
v_call: TRBV4-1

cdr3_aa: CASSQSLAGASYEQYF
cdr3_nt: TGTGCCAGCAGCCAATCCCTAGCGGGGGCCTCCTACGAGCAGTACTTC
d_call: TRBD2
j_call: TRBJ2-7
clone_size: once
v_call: TRBV4-2

cdr3_aa: CASSPRAGQETQYF
cdr3_nt: TGTGCCAGCTCACCTAGGGCGGGGCAAGAGACCCAGTACTTC
d_call: -
j_call: TRBJ2-5
clone_size: -
v_call: TRBV18

cdr3_aa: CASRRTMQSPEAFF
cdr3_nt: TGTGCCAGCAGACGAACCATGCAGTCTCCTGAAGCTTTCTTT
d_call: -
j_call: TRBJ1-1
clone_size: -
v_call: TRBV6-5

cdr3_aa: CASSTGGAYNEQFF
cdr3_nt: TGCGCCAGCTCCACAGGGGGCGCTTACAATGAGCAGTTCTTC
d_call: TRBD1
j_call: TRBJ2-1
clone_size: -
v_call: TRBV5-1

cdr3_aa: CASSLDRSTDTQYF
cdr3_nt: TGCGCCAGCAGCTTGGATCGTAGCACAGATACGCAGTATTTT
d_call: -
j_call: TRBJ2-3
clone_size: -
v_call: TRBV5-1

cdr3_aa: CASSFGTGVGEKLFF
cdr3_nt: TGTGCCAGCAGCTTCGGGACAGGGGTAGGGGAAAAACTGTTTTTT
d_call: TRBD1
j_call: TRBJ1-4
clone_size: -
v_call: TRBV7-8

cdr3_aa: CASSERQQETQYF
cdr3_nt: TGTGCCAGCTCAGAGCGACAGCAAGAGACCCAGTACTTC
d_call: -
j_call: TRBJ2-5
clone_size: -
v_call: TRBV18

cdr3_aa: CASSLGASNPYNEQFF
cdr3_nt: TGTGCCAGCAGCTTGGGGGCCTCAAATCCCTACAATGAGCAGTTCTTC
d_call: -
j_call: TRBJ2-1
clone_size: -
v_call: TRBV5-4

cdr3_aa: CASSSLGSTYNEQFF
cdr3_nt: TGTGCCAGCAGCTCACTAGGCTCCACCTACAATGAGCAGTTCTTC
d_call: -
j_call: TRBJ2-1
clone_size: -
v_call: TRBV7-7

cdr3_aa: CASSQDASSYNEQFF
cdr3_nt: TGTGCCAGCAGCCAGGACGCCAGCTCCTACAATGAGCAGTTCTTC
d_call: -
j_call: TRBJ2-1
clone_size: -
v_call: TRBV5-4